These 14 T cell receptor beta chains were all obtained from the same sample, sequenced in a study of blood T cell repertoires in COVID-19. The table came from immunoSEQ multiplex PCR; TCRdb's copy has only in-frame clones and leaves some out. This table has around 210,000 clones, 85% appearing once. The sequenced material came from peripheral blood. Every receptor here comes from a middle-aged man with COVID-19, enrolled during active disease.

The genes are TRBV30 and TRBJ2-5; D is ambiguous. The CDR3 has 13 residues. Trimming pared 5 bases from V and 1 base from J, leaving 11 bases between. Germline V gives CDR1 GTSNPN, CDR2 SVGIG (reference sequence). The chain's CDR3 is CAWDPQRQETQYF. The DNA for the CDR3 is TGTGCCTGGGACCCCCAGCGCCAAGAGACCCAGTACTTC. The full variable domain, rest sourced from reference TRBV30 and TRBJ2-5, is SQTIHQWPATLVQPVGSPLSLECTVEGTSNPNLYWYRQAAGRGLQLLFYSVGIGQISSEVPQNLSASRPQDRQFILSSKKLLLSDSGFYLCAWDPQRQETQYFGPGTRLLVL.

The rearrangement links TRBV5-4 to TRBJ1-2, with 7 bases that match TRBD1. With 4 bases clipped from V and 7 bases from J, the junction kept 10 bases outside the gene matches. Germline V gene data show CDR1 as SGHNT and CDR2 as YYREEE (reference sequence). This CDR3 contains 14 residues. The CDR3 spells CASSLNNRGGGYTF. The CDR3 DNA reads TGTGCCAGCAGCCTAAATAACAGGGGAGGTGGCTACACCTTC.

This clone was counted a single time. This chain joins TRBV7-9 and TRBJ2-1, with 11 bases fitting TRBD2. V lost 1 base and J lost 3; bases outside the gene matches: 2. Germline values: CDR1 SEHNR, CDR2 FQNEAQ (reference sequence). CDR3 size: 16 residues. The CDR3 region has the DNA TGTGCCAGCAGCTTAGGACTAGCGGGGTTCTACAATGAGCAGTTCTTC. Its protein product is CASSLGLAGFYNEQFF.

This clone came up a few times. This chain uses TRBV7-8 with TRBJ1-4; a weak D match, TRBD1 (6 bases). V gave up 5 bases and J gave up 4 bases, with 11 bases separating them. Germline V gene lookup returns CDR1 SGHVS and CDR2 FQNEAQ. This CDR3 spans 14 amino acids. The CDR3 reads CASSEGQLNEKLFF. Here the CDR3 DNA reads TGTGCCAGCAGCGAGGGACAACTTAATGAAAAACTGTTTTTT.

This chain links TRBV6-4 with TRBJ2-1, with 7 positions matching TRBD2. The length of the CDR3 is 14 residues. In germline, CDR1 is MRHNA, CDR2 SNTAGT. With 6 bases clipped from V and 4 bases from J, the junction kept 6 bases outside the gene matches. The CDR3 DNA sequence: TGTGCCAGCAGCCCCGGGGGGAGTTACAATGAGCAGTTCTTC. Protein product: CASSPGGSYNEQFF.

J is TRBJ1-1 and V is TRBV6-6; 7 nucleotides agree with TRBD1. V dropped 2 bases and J dropped 3; count of bases not matched to a gene: 6. There are 15 residues in the CDR3. Germline lookup yields CDR1 MNHNY and CDR2 SVGAGI (reference sequence). The CDR3 reads CASSYRGGADTEAFF. The CDR3 nucleotides are TGTGCCAGCAGTTACCGAGGGGGCGCAGACACTGAAGCTTTCTTT.

The chain links TRBV30 to TRBJ1-4, with 10 bases that match TRBD1. Germline V lookup: CDR1 GTSNPN, CDR2 SVGIG (reference sequence). This CDR3 comprises 14 residues. Losses at the gene ends were 1 base for V and 8 bases for J; bases not matched to a gene: 4. CDR3 bases: TGTGCCTGGAGTGGGGGGACAGGGGTCGAAAAACTGTTTTTT. It codes for CAWSGGTGVEKLFF.

The rearrangement joins TRBV30 to TRBJ1-6, with D perhaps TRBD1 (6 bases). CDR1 and CDR2 from the germline V gene are GTSNPN and SVGIG (reference sequence). This CDR3 comprises 17 residues. V was cut by 2 bases and J by 9 bases, with 23 bases left in between. Written as DNA, the CDR3 is TGTGCCTGGAGTCCAACCGGGGGGATAGGGGGGTTTTCACCCCTCCACTTT. Translating gives CAWSPTGGIGGFSPLHF.

The chain has TRBV2 and TRBJ2-7; 7 nucleotides match TRBD1. Germline CDR1 reads SNHLY; CDR2 reads FYNNEI. This CDR3 region has 13 residues. The J segment lost 3 bases and the V segment lost 4 bases, leaving 3 bases of the junction unmatched. The CDR3 sequence: CASSAGTDYEQYF. The CDR3 DNA sequence: TGTGCCAGCAGTGCTGGGACAGACTACGAGCAGTACTTC.

In its sample, this clone was seen once. This chain connects TRBV7-8 to TRBJ2-7; D is unresolved. The CDR3 extends over 14 amino acids. Looked up from germline, CDR1 is SGHVS and CDR2 is FQNEAQ. V was cut by 1 base and J by 2 bases, with 9 bases left in between. The DNA of the CDR3 is TGTGCCAGCAGCTTAGGAACTGCGACCTACGAGCAGTACTTC. This gives the protein CASSLGTATYEQYF.

The chain couples TRBV7-8 to TRBJ1-6; D remains ambiguous. This CDR3 contains 13 residues. The V and J ends lost 5 bases and 8 bases respectively, with 10 bases between them. Germline CDR1 SGHVS, CDR2 FQNEAQ. CDR3 in DNA: TGTGCCAGCAGCGCGCGGGAGGATTCACCCCTCCACTTT. This translates into CASSAREDSPLHF.

V usage is TRBV6-5 and J usage is TRBJ2-3; a weak D match, TRBD1 (5 bases). Germline CDR1 MNHEY, CDR2 SVGAGI. V dropped 4 bases and J dropped 8 bases, with 19 bases sitting between them. The CDR3 extends over 15 amino acids. The CDR3 DNA follows: TGTGCCAGCAGTTTCTCGGACCCGCGGCAGGGTACGCAGTATTTT. It encodes CASSFSDPRQGTQYF.

A single count supports this clone. As DNA, the CDR3 is TGTGCCACCAGTGATTTTGGCAGTAGCGACGAGCAGTACTTC. This encodes CATSDFGSSDEQYF. The chain combines TRBV24-1 with TRBJ2-7; D is perhaps TRBD2 (5 bases). The germline CDR1 and CDR2 sequences are KGHDR and SFDVKD. This CDR3 is 14 amino acids long. V was clipped by 1 base and J by 5 bases, with 11 bases between them.

The chain uses TRBV18 and TRBJ2-7; 8 bases agree with TRBD1. Per the germline V gene, CDR1 is KGHSH and CDR2 is LQKENI. The V and J ends lost 3 bases and 5 bases, in that order; junction bases with no gene match: 6. This CDR3 has 14 residues. In nucleotides, the CDR3 is TGTGCCAGCTCACCCATGCAGGGGGCTAACGAGCAGTACTTC. Its translation is CASSPMQGANEQYF. The complete variable domain, with remaining parts taken from reference TRBV18 and TRBJ2-7, reads NAGVMQNPRHLVRRRGQEARLRCSPMKGHSHVYWYRQLPEEGLKFMVYLQKENIIDESGMPKERFSAEFPKEGPSILRIQQVVRGDSAAYFCASSPMQGANEQYFGPGTRLTVT.